This T cell receptor (beta chain) came from a study of blood T cell repertoires in COVID-19. Sequenced by immunoSEQ multiplex PCR; TCRdb stores in-frame clones only, minus some. The table lists roughly 130,000 clones, roughly 80% of them singletons, with 16% in the top ten. V dropped 5 bases and J dropped 1 base, with 14 bases sitting between them. CDR1 SGHTA and CDR2 FQGNSA come from the germline V gene. CDR3 length: 15 residues. Sequenced sample: peripheral blood. The chain uses TRBV7-2 and TRBJ1-1, with TRBD1 as a possible D gene (6 bases). The origin of this receptor is a man aged 45-65 years with acute or convalescent COVID-19. CDR3 in amino acids: CASSTGTHWNTEAFF. In DNA form, the CDR3 reads TGTGCCAGCAGCACCGGGACACACTGGAACACTGAAGCTTTCTTT.